The 15 T cell receptor beta chains given below trace back to one sample, sequenced in a study of shared T cell receptors in the human thymus. The table came from immunoSEQ multiplex PCR; TCRdb's copy has only in-frame clones and leaves some out. The sample records 500,000 to 850,000 clones, more than 75% being singletons. The same data also went into a second study, on human thymus T cells.

The sequenced sample consisted of thymocytes. The receptors here all came from a boy under two years old with a congenital heart defect.

This clone was observed a single time. The V call is TRBV4-3, the J call TRBJ1-6; D not resolved. Trimming removed 0 bases from V and 0 bases from J, with 15 bases in between. This CDR3 comprises 19 residues. Per the germline V gene, CDR1 is LGHNA and CDR2 is YSLEER. CDR3 in amino acids: CASSQETGIFSSYNSPLHF. The CDR3 DNA reads as TGCGCCAGCAGCCAAGAGACGGGGATTTTCAGCTCCTATAATTCACCCCTCCACTTT.

The chain joins TRBV13 to TRBJ1-3; D possibly corresponds to TRBD1 (5 bases). Trimming cost V 2 bases and J 4 bases, with 9 bases left between them. The CDR3 contains 14 residues. Germline-derived CDR1 and CDR2 are PRHDT and FYEKMQ (reference sequence). In nucleotides, the CDR3 is TGTGCCAGCAGCTTACTACAGGTGGGAAACACCATATATTTT. This codes for CASSLLQVGNTIYF.

V usage is TRBV9 and J usage is TRBJ1-6; D not certain. The germline V and J ends were trimmed by 0 bases and 8 bases, with 12 bases remaining between them. The CDR3 contains 15 residues. The germline V gene has CDR1 SGDLS and CDR2 YYNGEE. The CDR3 loop is CASSVASLLDSPLHF. CDR3 coding DNA: TGTGCCAGCAGCGTAGCTAGCCTACTGGATTCACCCCTCCACTTT.

The chain couples TRBV6-5 to TRBJ1-2, with no clear D. The CDR3 spans 12 residues. The V gene's germline CDR1 is MNHEY and CDR2 SVGAGI. V gave up 6 bases and J gave up 2 bases, with 7 bases separating them. The CDR3 DNA follows: TGTGCCAGCAGGTGCAGGAACTATGGCTACACCTTC. It encodes CASRCRNYGYTF.

V is TRBV6-5 and J is TRBJ1-6; D uncertain. The germline gives CDR1 MNHEY, CDR2 SVGAGI. CDR3 length equals 15 residues. Between the trimmed V and J ends, which lost 2 bases and 7 bases, there was a span of 12 bases. Here the CDR3 reads CASSYGGQKNSPLHF. In DNA, the CDR3 is TGTGCCAGCAGTTACGGCGGGCAGAAGAATTCACCCCTCCACTTT.

The chain has TRBV2 and TRBJ1-4; possible D gene TRBD1, 6 bases. This CDR3 has 20 residues. V was clipped by 2 bases and J by 3 bases, with 25 bases between them. The germline gives CDR1 SNHLY, CDR2 FYNNEI. CDR3 coding DNA: TGTGCCAGCAGTGAAAAGGGCCAGGGGACCTACCCCGGGGCTAATGAAAAACTGTTTTTT. Protein product: CASSEKGQGTYPGANEKLFF.

The chain carries TRBV5-6 and TRBJ2-1; 12 bases are shared with TRBD2. Unmatched junction bases numbered 8, after V lost 4 bases and J lost 9 bases. This CDR3 has 15 amino acids. Germline V lookup: CDR1 SGHDT, CDR2 YYEEEE. As DNA, the CDR3 is TGTGCCAGCAGCGGACTAGCGGGGCGACGGAGTGAGCAGTTCTTC. It specifies CASSGLAGRRSEQFF.

The chain combines TRBV11-2 with TRBJ1-2, with a possible D match to TRBD1 (5 bases). V lost 4 bases and J lost 8, with 26 bases in between. Germline lookup yields CDR1 SGHAT and CDR2 FQNNGV. This CDR3 region has 17 residues. CDR3 region: CASSSVWGTDGAGGYTF. The DNA for the CDR3 is TGTGCCAGCAGCTCGGTTTGGGGTACGGATGGGGCAGGAGGCTACACCTTC. Filled out from reference TRBV11-2 and TRBJ1-2, the complete variable domain reads EAGVAQSPRYKIIEKRQSVAFWCNPISGHATLYWYQQILGQGPKLLIQFQNNGVVDDSQLPKDRFSAERLKGVDSTLKIQPAKLEDSAVYLCASSSVWGTDGAGGYTFGSGTRLTVV.

CDR3 protein: CATRSGQGGDYEQYF. CDR3 nucleotides: TGTGCCACCAGGTCCGGTCAAGGGGGTGACTACGAGCAGTACTTC. The chain combines TRBV15 with TRBJ2-7; D perhaps matches TRBD1 (6 bases). There are 15 residues in the CDR3. The germline V gene encodes CDR1 LNHNV and CDR2 YYDKDF (reference sequence). The V end was cut by 6 bases, the J end by 3 bases, with 18 bases between.

This chain joins TRBV6-1 and TRBJ1-5, with TRBD1 matching 8 bases. V lost 2 bases to trimming and J lost 7 bases; unmatched junction nucleotides: 19. Germline CDR1 reads MNHNS; CDR2 reads SASEGT. This CDR3 comprises 19 residues. The chain's CDR3 is CASSESFATRGPRRQPQHF. CDR3 coding DNA: TGTGCCAGCAGTGAATCCTTCGCAACCAGGGGGCCGCGGCGGCAGCCCCAGCATTTT.

The chain has TRBV7-2 and TRBJ2-1; tentative D call: TRBD2 (7 bases). CDR1 is SGHTA, CDR2 FQGNSA, per germline. The length of the CDR3 is 17 residues. The germline V and J ends were trimmed by 1 base and 0 bases, with 13 bases remaining between them. The CDR3 sequence: CASSLVPGGPSYNEQFF. The CDR3 region has the DNA TGTGCCAGCAGCTTAGTCCCCGGGGGGCCCTCCTACAATGAGCAGTTCTTC.

V usage is TRBV6-4 and J usage is TRBJ2-1, with 10 bases fitting TRBD2. The CDR3 has 15 residues. With 8 bases clipped from V and 8 bases from J, the junction kept 12 bases outside the gene matches. Germline CDR1 reads MRHNA; CDR2 reads SNTAGT. The CDR3 sequence is CASRMSGRAGDEQFF. CDR3 nucleotides: TGTGCCAGCCGTATGAGCGGGAGGGCCGGGGATGAGCAGTTCTTC.

The chain joins TRBV5-6 to TRBJ2-1; 8 bases align to TRBD2. After removal of 4 bases from V and 9 bases from J, the junction contained 18 bases not matched to a gene. CDR1 and CDR2 from the germline V gene are SGHDT and YYEEEE. This CDR3 has 17 residues. CDR3 nucleotides: TGTGCCAGCAGCACCGGGACTAGTCGTACGGATCGTGGTGAGCAGTTCTTC. Amino acid sequence: CASSTGTSRTDRGEQFF.

This clone was picked up one time. V gene TRBV2 combines with J gene TRBJ2-1, with 9 bases that match TRBD2. The J segment lost 8 bases and the V segment lost 1 base, leaving 6 bases of the junction unmatched. The CDR3 runs 15 residues. CDR1 and CDR2 from the germline V gene are SNHLY and FYNNEI. The CDR3: CASSEGLAGSDEQFF. The DNA for the CDR3 is TGTGCCAGCAGTGAAGGGCTAGCGGGAAGCGATGAGCAGTTCTTC.

The CDR3 loop is CASSYQAGTGNQPQHF. The CDR3, as DNA: TGTGCCAGCAGTTACCAGGCCGGGACAGGGAATCAGCCCCAGCATTTT. The J gene is TRBJ1-5, the V gene TRBV27; 9 nucleotides line up with TRBD1. This CDR3 spans 16 amino acids. The trim removed 4 bases at V and 4 bases at J, leaving 8 bases unmatched. Germline CDR1 MNHEY, CDR2 SMNVEV (reference sequence).